This T cell receptor beta chain stems from a study of shared clonotypes between healthy human individuals. The genomic DNA of each subset was split evenly across several immunoSEQ plates. The data were produced by immunoSEQ multiplex PCR, yet TCRdb's version contains in-frame clones alone and is incomplete. The table shows approximately 2.4 million clones, with around 95% occurring only once. Study results and caveats: Memory subsets generally showed lower estimated richness than naive subsets.

A note on this clone: Its target is not known.

The CDR3 is 17 amino acids. Germline trimming cut 5 bases from V and 5 bases from J; bases unmatched to any gene: 6. Germline V gene sequence: CDR1 SEHNR, CDR2 FQNEAQ (reference sequence). Sequencing was performed on naive CD4+ T cells sorted from blood. The subset here: CD45RA+ positively selected. This clonotype was obtained from a man younger than 30 in good health. The chain recombines TRBV7-9 with TRBJ2-1; 16 nucleotides agree with TRBD2. CDR3 DNA sequence: TGTGCCAGCAGCGATGGGACTAGCGGGAGGGTGAACAATGAGCAGTTCTTC. It yields the protein CASSDGTSGRVNNEQFF. Full variable domain (rest looked up from reference TRBV7-9 and TRBJ2-1): DTGVSQNPRHKITKRGQNVTFRCDPISEHNRLYWYRQTLGQGPEFLTYFQNEAQLEKSRLLSDRFSAERPKGSFSTLEIQRTEQGDSAMYLCASSDGTSGRVNNEQFFGPGTRLTVL.